This TCR beta chain appears in the sequencing data of a study of CD4 T cells in relation to SARS-CoV-2 and coronaviruses. General study findings and limits: The cross-reactivity analysis covered only spike protein, not other viral proteins.

Before the COVID-19 pandemic, during about 2010-2019, CD4+ T cells were taken from unexposed donors. After roughly ten days of culture, CD4+ T cells were isolated. Cells permitting, SARS-CoV-2 S/N and four cold-coronavirus spikes were tested on unexposed-donor CD4+ T cells. Notes on this clone: Its antigen is not identified.

Trimming removed 11 bases from V and 4 bases from J, with 17 bases in between. Germline V gene lookup returns CDR1 LNHDA and CDR2 SQIVND (reference sequence). This CDR3 comprises 13 residues. Clones were read by immunoSEQ multiplex PCR, and TCRdb kept only the in-frame ones, dropping some. The sample lists 20,000 to 25,000 clones, 70% to 80% occurring once. This TCR came from a human donor in good health. The sequenced material came from CD4+ T cells from PBMCs, cultured in vitro. V is TRBV19 and J is TRBJ2-5; D is possibly TRBD2 (5 bases). The CDR3 DNA reads as TGTGCCTCCAGCGAGGTTGAGGGAGAGACCCAGTACTTC. Translation: CASSEVEGETQYF.